This T cell receptor (beta chain) is drawn from a study of blood T cells in healthy people across ages. A J-beta primer mix and a sample-barcoded 5' primer were used in a second PCR of about 7 to 12 cycles. The template-switch adaptor, which had 12 random nucleotides, put a tag on each cDNA molecule. TCRdb called the 5' RACE reads again in MiXCR, with one record for every CDR3 protein. The sample includes about 1.8 million distinct CDR3 sequences, roughly 49% seen only once; the top ten take around 2.1%. This clonotype was seen more than once but under ten times. What it binds is unknown. Each sample provided at least 6 micrograms of extracted total RNA. The CDR3 covers 18 residues. Between the trimmed V and J ends, which lost 3 bases and 2 bases, there was a span of 21 bases. Germline values: CDR1 MNHEY, CDR2 SVGEGT. Study results and limitations: Strong correlation linked observed beta diversity and percent naive T cells. Investigators treated diversity estimates from one million T cells as underestimates.

V and J are TRBV6-2 or TRBV6-3 and TRBJ2-3; weak D call: TRBD2 (6 bases). This sequence was found in a woman between 40 and 55 years old in good health. Sequences were obtained from blood. In nucleotides, the CDR3 is TGTGCCAGCAGTTATTCGATCGCGGGGAGAAGGAACACAGATACGCAGTATTTT. Translating gives CASSYSIAGRRNTDTQYF.